This entry describes one TCR beta chain. The data derive from a study of blood T cell repertoires in COVID-19. At the level of the study: The United States, Italy and Spain provided the acute and convalescent COVID-19 samples.

Sequencing was performed with immunoSEQ multiplex PCR; in TCRdb, only in-frame clones are kept and a portion is missing. Among about 78,000 clones listed, roughly 84% were seen once. The V gene's germline CDR1 is SGHTA and CDR2 FQGTGA. Trimming left V 6 bases short and J 0 bases short, with 8 bases between. The CDR3 totals 13 residues. This receptor was identified in a man in his fifties with acute or convalescent COVID-19. This chain uses TRBV7-3 with TRBJ1-1; maybe TRBD1 (6 bases). Material: peripheral blood. The CDR3 sequence: CASRNRVNTEAFF. The CDR3 nucleotides read TGTGCCAGCAGGAACAGGGTGAACACTGAAGCTTTCTTT. The full variable domain, rest sourced from reference TRBV7-3 and TRBJ1-1, is GAGVSQTPSNKVTEKGKYVELRCDPISGHTALYWYRQSLGQGPEFLIYFQGTGAADDSGLPNDRFFAVRPEGSVSTLKIQRTERGDSAVYLCASRNRVNTEAFFGQGTRLTVV.